One sample yielded the 13 T cell receptor beta chains listed below, sequenced in a study of beta chain features in type 1 diabetes (dated by TCRdb to 2016 to 2019). The library was made by the immunoSEQ multiplex PCR assay. The High Capacity cDNA Reverse Transcription Kit was used to reverse transcribe all of the isolated RNA, meaning that expressed TCRB transcripts were what got sequenced. TCRdb's version of the immuneACCESS table is confined to in-frame rearrangements and falls short of the full clone set. An unresolved V gene accounts for under half of the shortfall where checked; the remainder is of unknown origin. The sample table contains about 360,000 clones; only one count was recorded for around 12% of them. The ten biggest clones cover roughly 0.015% of the sample. The sequenced material came from naive CD4+ T cells from blood. Read against the paper, the sample's cell subset or site label means: true naive CD4+ T cells. These receptors were collected from a man younger than 35 in good health.

In this sample, this clone turned up a few times. The chain links TRBV5-1 to TRBJ2-7, with TRBD1 matching 7 bases. The V gene's germline CDR1 is SGHRS and CDR2 YFSETQ. The CDR3 loop spans 13 amino acids. Trimming removed 0 bases from V and 6 bases from J; junction bases left unmatched: 3. DNA of the CDR3: TGCGCCAGCAGCTTGGCGACAGGGTCCGAGCAGTACTTC. Encoded protein: CASSLATGSEQYF.

The rearrangement links TRBV5-4 to TRBJ1-6, with 7 bases aligning to TRBD1. Germline-derived CDR1 and CDR2 are SGHNT and YYREEE (reference sequence). The V and J ends lost 3 bases and 5 bases, in that order; junction bases with no gene match: 5. CDR3 size: 15 residues. CDR3 DNA: TGTGCCAGCAGCTACCGACAGGGTAATAATTCACCCCTCCACTTT. The encoded protein is CASSYRQGNNSPLHF. Based on the CDR3 plus reference TRBV5-4 and TRBJ1-6, the full variable domain is ETGVTQSPTHLIKTRGQQVTLRCSSQSGHNTVSWYQQALGQGPQFIFQYYREEENGRGNFPPRFSGLQFPNYSSELNVNALELDDSALYLCASSYRQGNNSPLHFGNGTRLTVT.

The chain couples TRBV6-5 to TRBJ1-1; 7 positions agree with TRBD1. The CDR3 length is 14 residues. The V segment lost 6 bases and the J segment 2 bases; nucleotides outside the gene matches: 6. Germline CDR1 reads MNHEY; CDR2 reads SVGAGI. The CDR3 sequence: CASRLRDSNTEAFF. CDR3 DNA sequence: TGTGCCAGCAGACTCCGGGACAGCAACACTGAAGCTTTCTTT.

The CDR3 is CASSWTDTDTQYF. The CDR3 region has the DNA TGTGCCAGCAGCTGGACAGACACAGATACGCAGTATTTT. The chain combines TRBV11-3 with TRBJ2-3, with D possibly being TRBD1 (6 bases). Germline V gives CDR1 SGHNT, CDR2 YENEEA. V gave up 4 bases and J gave up 2 bases, with 7 bases separating them. The CDR3 sequence is 13 residues long.

This clone was found a few times. V and J are TRBV2 and TRBJ2-3, with 12 bases lining up with TRBD2. V was pared by 3 bases and J by 9 bases, with 4 bases of the junction left unmatched. Germline CDR1 and CDR2: SNHLY and FYNNEI. CDR3 length: 14 amino acids. This CDR3 reads CASSDTSGGWTQYF. For the CDR3, the DNA is TGTGCCAGCAGTGATACTAGCGGGGGGTGGACGCAGTATTTT.

This clone came up a few times. This chain joins TRBV30 and TRBJ1-1; 8 positions match TRBD1. The CDR3 is 13 amino acids. Per the germline V gene, CDR1 is GTSNPN and CDR2 is SVGIG (reference sequence). Losses at the gene ends were 3 bases for V and 4 bases for J; bases not matched to a gene: 4. The CDR3 nucleotides are TGTGCCTGGAGCGCCAGGGGGCTCACTGAAGCTTTCTTT. Translation: CAWSARGLTEAFF.

This clone has a handful of counts. An end of the junction differs from the germline gene, which may be a read error. The rearrangement uses TRBV30 and TRBJ2-1; 9 bases map to TRBD1. From germline, CDR1 is GTSNPN and CDR2 SVGIG (reference sequence). The length of the CDR3 is 12 residues. CDR3 DNA sequence: TGTGCCTGGAGTGTACGGCGGGACAGGGTGGTCTTC. This codes for CAWSVRRDRVVF.

This chain uses TRBV7-9 with TRBJ1-1; 10 positions match TRBD1. Trimming at V came to 6 bases and at J to 3 bases, leaving 4 bases not matched to a gene. Germline loops: CDR1 SEHNR, CDR2 FQNEAQ (reference sequence). CDR3 length equals 14 residues. This chain's CDR3 is CASSSGTGDTEAFF. Here the CDR3 DNA reads TGTGCCAGCAGTTCCGGGACAGGGGACACTGAAGCTTTCTTT.

The chain has TRBV4-2 and TRBJ1-2, with 7 bases lining up with TRBD1. With V trimmed by 6 bases and J by 6 bases, 10 bases remained unmatched. From germline, CDR1 is LGHNA and CDR2 YNFKEQ. CDR3 size: 14 residues. The CDR3 reads CASRDATGWNGYTF. The CDR3 DNA reads TGTGCCAGCAGAGATGCGACAGGGTGGAATGGCTACACCTTC.

The CDR3 nucleotides read TGTGCCAGCAGCTTAGTTACAGGCGAAAAACTGTTTTTT. Translating it yields CASSLVTGEKLFF. V gene TRBV7-9 combines with J gene TRBJ1-4; perhaps TRBD1 as D (5 bases). The CDR3 runs to 13 residues. Per germline, CDR1 SEHNR and CDR2 FQNEAQ (reference sequence). V was clipped by 1 base and J by 8 bases, with 8 bases between them.

This chain links TRBV5-7 with TRBJ2-1, with TRBD2 matching 10 bases. TRBV5-7 is given ORF status, its function remaining uncertain. Trimming cost V 5 bases and J 6 bases; bases outside gene matches: 14. CDR3 size: 17 residues. CDR3 amino acids: CASSWAGTSAVSNEQFF. The DNA for the CDR3 is TGTGCCAGCAGTTGGGCCGGGACTAGCGCGGTCAGCAATGAGCAGTTCTTC.

The chain has TRBV15 and TRBJ2-1; tentatively, D is TRBD1 (5 bases). Germline lookup yields CDR1 LNHNV and CDR2 YYDKDF (reference sequence). The CDR3 covers 14 residues. The germline V and J ends were trimmed by 0 bases and 8 bases, with 11 bases remaining between them. The CDR3 DNA sequence: TGTGCCACCAGCAGAGAAGGCAGGGTATATGAGCAGTTCTTC. Translating it yields CATSREGRVYEQFF.

This clone came up a few times. This sequence joins TRBV25-1 and TRBJ2-7; D gene uncertain. This CDR3 is 18 amino acids long. Per the germline V gene, CDR1 is MGHDK and CDR2 is SYGVNS. The V end was cut by 1 base, the J end by 2 bases, with 21 bases between. CDR3 in amino acids: CASSEFKFGTARAYEQYF. The CDR3 region has the DNA TGTGCCAGCAGTGAATTTAAGTTCGGTACCGCCCGGGCCTACGAGCAGTACTTC.